This entry concerns a single T cell receptor (beta chain). Its antigen is not known. Germline CDR1 reads MNHEY; CDR2 reads SVGAGI. The CDR3 length is 14 residues. V lost 6 bases to trimming and J lost 3 bases, with 12 bases between them. Libraries were prepared by immunoSEQ multiplex PCR; TCRdb keeps only in-frame clonotypes and omits some of them. In the table there are some 39,000 clones, 87% of which are singletons. The sample originates from a study of OX40 agonist ivuxolimab in advanced cancers. Background on the study: The study enrolled dose-escalation patients with hepatocellular carcinoma, melanoma, renal cell or head and neck cancer.

Autoimmune disease history or systemic immunosuppression was exclusionary. Study findings and constraints: Average numbers of expanded clones were greater in CD8+ T cells than in CD4+. Antigen specificity of clonally expanded peripheral T cells was not established.

This sample comprised CD4+ or CD8+ T cells sorted from blood, obtained in a trial of the OX40 agonist ivuxolimab. The chain joins TRBV6-5 to TRBJ1-5; D perhaps matches TRBD1 (5 bases). This sequence was found in an adult with an advanced solid tumor such as melanoma, head and neck, liver or kidney cancer. CDR3 protein: CASSPRQYNQPQHF. The CDR3 DNA follows: TGTGCCAGCAGCCCCCGACAGTACAATCAGCCCCAGCATTTT.